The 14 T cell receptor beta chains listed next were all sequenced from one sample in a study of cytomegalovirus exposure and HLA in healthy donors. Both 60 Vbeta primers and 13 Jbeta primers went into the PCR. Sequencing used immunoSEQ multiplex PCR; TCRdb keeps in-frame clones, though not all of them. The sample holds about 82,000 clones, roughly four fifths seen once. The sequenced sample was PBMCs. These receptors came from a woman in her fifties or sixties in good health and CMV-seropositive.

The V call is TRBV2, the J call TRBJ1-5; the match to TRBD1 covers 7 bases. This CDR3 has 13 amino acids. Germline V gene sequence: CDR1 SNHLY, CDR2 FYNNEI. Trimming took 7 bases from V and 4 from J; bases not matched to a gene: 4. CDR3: CASKGAGNQPQHF. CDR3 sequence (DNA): TGTGCCAGCAAGGGGGCTGGTAATCAGCCCCAGCATTTT.

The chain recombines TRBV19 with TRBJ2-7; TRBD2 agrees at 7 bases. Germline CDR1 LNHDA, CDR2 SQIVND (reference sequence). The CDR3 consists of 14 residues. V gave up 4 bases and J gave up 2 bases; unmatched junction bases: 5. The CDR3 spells CASSKGGRTYEQYF. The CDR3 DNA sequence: TGTGCCAGTAGTAAAGGCGGGAGAACCTACGAGCAGTACTTC.

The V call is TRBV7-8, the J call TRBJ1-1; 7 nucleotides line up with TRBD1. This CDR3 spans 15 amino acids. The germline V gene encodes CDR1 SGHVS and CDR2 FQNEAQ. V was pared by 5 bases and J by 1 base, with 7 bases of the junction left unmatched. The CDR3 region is CASSNFKGANTEAFF. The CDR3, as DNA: TGTGCCAGCAGCAACTTTAAGGGGGCGAACACTGAAGCTTTCTTT.

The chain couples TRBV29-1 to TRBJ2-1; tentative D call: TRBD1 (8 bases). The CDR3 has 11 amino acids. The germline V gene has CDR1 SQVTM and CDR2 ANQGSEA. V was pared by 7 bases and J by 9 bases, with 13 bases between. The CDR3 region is CSGYRGGEQFF. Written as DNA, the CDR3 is TGCAGCGGGTACAGGGGGGGTGAGCAGTTCTTC.

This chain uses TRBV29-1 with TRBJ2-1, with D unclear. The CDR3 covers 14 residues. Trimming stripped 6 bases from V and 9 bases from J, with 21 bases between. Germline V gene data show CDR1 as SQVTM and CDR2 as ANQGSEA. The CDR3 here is CSVVRSLLLGEQFF. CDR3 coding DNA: TGCAGCGTAGTGAGGAGCCTACTGCTGGGTGAGCAGTTCTTC.

The CDR3 sequence: CSARDSGNTIYF. In DNA, the CDR3 is TGCAGCGCTAGGGACTCCGGAAACACCATATATTTT. The chain employs TRBV29-1 and TRBJ1-3; maybe TRBD1 (5 bases). Germline assignment: CDR1 SQVTM and CDR2 ANQGSEA. The V end lost 7 bases, the J end lost 4 bases, and 11 bases lay between the germline ends. This CDR3 has 12 residues. Together with reference TRBV29-1 and TRBJ1-3, the CDR3 gives the full variable domain: SAVISQKPSRDICQRGTSLTIQCQVDSQVTMMFWYRQQPGQSLTLIATANQGSEATYESGFVIDKFPISRPNLTFSTLTVSNMSPEDSSIYLCSARDSGNTIYFGEGSWLTVV.

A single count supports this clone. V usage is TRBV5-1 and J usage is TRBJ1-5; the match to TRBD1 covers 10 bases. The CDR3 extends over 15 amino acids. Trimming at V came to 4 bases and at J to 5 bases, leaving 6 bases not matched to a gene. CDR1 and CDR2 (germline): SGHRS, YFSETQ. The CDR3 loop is CASSPGTGEYQPQHF. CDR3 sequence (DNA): TGCGCCAGCAGCCCGGGGACAGGGGAGTATCAGCCCCAGCATTTT.

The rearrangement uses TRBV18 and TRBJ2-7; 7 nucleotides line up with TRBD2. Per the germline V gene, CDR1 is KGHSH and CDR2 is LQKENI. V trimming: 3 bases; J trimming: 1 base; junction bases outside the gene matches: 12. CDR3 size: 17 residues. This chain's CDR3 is CASSPRAPGLESYEQYF. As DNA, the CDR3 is TGTGCCAGCTCACCCCGCGCACCCGGACTAGAGTCCTACGAGCAGTACTTC.

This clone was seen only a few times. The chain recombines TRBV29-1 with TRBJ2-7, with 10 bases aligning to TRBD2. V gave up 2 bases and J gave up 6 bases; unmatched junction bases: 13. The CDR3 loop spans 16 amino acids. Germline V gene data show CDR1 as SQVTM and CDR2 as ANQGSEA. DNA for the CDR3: TGCAGCGTTGAACCGGGACTAGCGACTACTGGGCGCGAGCAGTACTTC. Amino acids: CSVEPGLATTGREQYF.

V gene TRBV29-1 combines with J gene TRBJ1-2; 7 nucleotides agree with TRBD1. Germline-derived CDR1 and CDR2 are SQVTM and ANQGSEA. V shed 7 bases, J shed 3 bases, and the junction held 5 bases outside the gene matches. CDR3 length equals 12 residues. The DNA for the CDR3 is TGCAGCGCCGGGGACAGCTACTATGGCTACACCTTC. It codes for CSAGDSYYGYTF.

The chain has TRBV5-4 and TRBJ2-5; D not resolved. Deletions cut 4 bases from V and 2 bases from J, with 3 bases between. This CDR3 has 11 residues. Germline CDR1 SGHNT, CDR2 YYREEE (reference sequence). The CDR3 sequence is CASSHQETQYF. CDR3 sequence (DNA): TGTGCCAGCAGCCATCAAGAGACCCAGTACTTC.

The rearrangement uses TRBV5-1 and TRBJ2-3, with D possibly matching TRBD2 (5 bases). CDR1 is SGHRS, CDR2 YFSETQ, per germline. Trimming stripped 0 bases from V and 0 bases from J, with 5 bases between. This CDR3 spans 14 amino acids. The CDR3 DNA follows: TGCGCCAGCAGCTTGGGCGGGAGCACAGATACGCAGTATTTT. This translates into CASSLGGSTDTQYF. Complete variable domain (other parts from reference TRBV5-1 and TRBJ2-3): KAGVTQTPRYLIKTRGQQVTLSCSPISGHRSVSWYQQTPGQGLQFLFEYFSETQRNKGNFPGRFSGRQFSNSRSEMNVSTLELGDSALYLCASSLGGSTDTQYFGPGTRLTVL.

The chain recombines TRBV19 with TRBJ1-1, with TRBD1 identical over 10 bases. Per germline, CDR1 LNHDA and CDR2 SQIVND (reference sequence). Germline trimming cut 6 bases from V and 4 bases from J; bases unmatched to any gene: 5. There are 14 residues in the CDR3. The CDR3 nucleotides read TGTGCCAGTAGGCCTGGACAGGGGGTCACTGAAGCTTTCTTT. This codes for CASRPGQGVTEAFF.

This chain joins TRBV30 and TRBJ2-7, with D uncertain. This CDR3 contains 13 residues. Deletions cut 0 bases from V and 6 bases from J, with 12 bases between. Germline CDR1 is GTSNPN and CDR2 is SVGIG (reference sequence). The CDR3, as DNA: TGTGCCTGGAGTGTAAGTCACAGCAGCGAGCAGTACTTC. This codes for CAWSVSHSSEQYF.